These T cell receptor beta chains were read from a single sample in a study of cytomegalovirus exposure and HLA in healthy donors. This table comes from immunoSEQ multiplex PCR, and its TCRdb copy is limited to in-frame clones, with some not included. The table shows 150,000 to 200,000 clones, with around nine tenths occurring only once. The sample comprised PBMCs. The receptors here all came from a woman between 18 and 30 years old in good health and CMV-seronegative. The CDR3 runs from the conserved cysteine through the conserved F or W. Fields, in order: D gene, J gene, clone size, V gene, CDR3 DNA, CDR3 protein. The D gene is left open where the match is weak. Clone size is shown for a subset of rows, as once, few, many or a class of expanded clone.

D: TRBD2; J: TRBJ2-1; size: once; V: TRBV4-1; DNA: TGCGCCAGCAGCCAAAACGCTCTAAGGGCTAGCGGGAGTAATGAGCAGTTCTTC; CDR3: CASSQNALRASGSNEQFF
D: TRBD1; J: TRBJ1-6; size: NA; V: TRBV7-9; DNA: TGTGCCAGCAGCCGGACAGGGGGCGTGAATAATTCACCCCTCCACTTT; CDR3: CASSRTGGVNNSPLHF
D: TRBD1; J: TRBJ1-1; size: NA; V: TRBV16; DNA: TGTGCCAGCAGCCAATCGACAGGGACGAACACTGAAGCTTTCTTT; CDR3: CASSQSTGTNTEAFF
D: TRBD2; J: TRBJ2-1; size: NA; V: TRBV11-2; DNA: TGTGCCAGCAGCTTAGTCGGGCGGGGGGTCTACAATGAGCAGTTCTTC; CDR3: CASSLVGRGVYNEQFF
D: NA; J: TRBJ1-6; size: few; V: TRBV6-1; DNA: TGTGCCAGCCTACTGAAGGGGCCCTATAATTCACCCCTCCACTTT; CDR3: CASLLKGPYNSPLHF
D: TRBD1; J: TRBJ1-6; size: NA; V: TRBV6-5; DNA: TGTGCCAGCAGCCCCGGACAGGGAAATTCACCCCTCCACTTT; CDR3: CASSPGQGNSPLHF
D: TRBD1; J: TRBJ2-3; size: few; V: TRBV7-2; DNA: TGTGCCAGCAGCGGTTCCGGGACAGTTACAGATACGCAGTATTTT; CDR3: CASSGSGTVTDTQYF
D: NA; J: TRBJ2-5; size: few; V: TRBV5-1; DNA: TGCGCCAGCAGCTTGGGGTCTAGCCCTCAAGAGACCCAGTACTTC; CDR3: CASSLGSSPQETQYF
D: NA; J: TRBJ1-6; size: NA; V: TRBV28; DNA: TGTGCCAGCATTCGGGACTGGACTCATTCACCCCTCCACTTT; CDR3: CASIRDWTHSPLHF
D: NA; J: TRBJ2-2; size: NA; V: TRBV19; DNA: TGTGCCAGTAGTCCCGCCTCGCGAGCGGCCGGGGAGCTGTTTTTT; CDR3: CASSPASRAAGELFF
D: TRBD1; J: TRBJ1-6; size: NA; V: TRBV9; DNA: TGTGCCAGCAGTCGCGGGACAGGGTACCCCGCGGCTAATTCACCCCTCCACTTT; CDR3: CASSRGTGYPAANSPLHF
D: NA; J: TRBJ1-5; size: NA; V: TRBV7-2; DNA: TGTGCCAGCAGCTTAGGGCAGGGCAATCAGCCCCAGCATTTT; CDR3: CASSLGQGNQPQHF
D: NA; J: TRBJ1-5; size: NA; V: TRBV6-6; DNA: TGTGCCAGCAAGAAGGACACCCTTAGTGATCAGCCCCAGCATTTT; CDR3: CASKKDTLSDQPQHF
D: NA; J: TRBJ2-3; size: NA; V: TRBV9; DNA: TGTGCCAGCAGCGTGGACAGCATATTAGATACGCAGTATTTT; CDR3: CASSVDSILDTQYF
D: NA; J: TRBJ1-1; size: NA; V: TRBV7-9; DNA: TGTGCCAGCAGCCCCTTTACAGGGCTTGGGAACACTGAAGCTTTCTTT; CDR3: CASSPFTGLGNTEAFF
D: NA; J: TRBJ2-7; size: NA; V: TRBV25-1; DNA: TGTGCCAGCAGTGAATATAACGAGCAGTACTTC; CDR3: CASSEYNEQYF
D: TRBD1; J: TRBJ2-2; size: NA; V: TRBV11-3; DNA: TGTGCCAGCAGCTTTATAAGGGGGCGGTACACCGGGGAGCTGTTTTTT; CDR3: CASSFIRGRYTGELFF
D: TRBD1; J: TRBJ2-2; size: NA; V: TRBV10-3; DNA: TGTGCCATCAGAACCGACAGGGGAAACACCGGGGAGCTGTTTTTT; CDR3: CAIRTDRGNTGELFF
D: NA; J: TRBJ2-5; size: NA; V: TRBV9; DNA: TGTGCCAGCAGCGTAGGTGGAGGGAGGGAGACCCAGTACTTC; CDR3: CASSVGGGRETQYF
D: NA; J: TRBJ1-1; size: NA; V: TRBV18; DNA: TGTGCCAGCTCACCACCGGGGAGGGGGAACACTGAAGCTTTCTTT; CDR3: CASSPPGRGNTEAFF